This T cell receptor beta chain was sequenced during a study of siplizumab effects on memory and regulatory T cells (dated by TCRdb to about 2019). Concerning the study at large: The study examined how the anti-CD2 antibody siplizumab affects alloreactive T-cell subsets in allogeneic mixed lymphocyte reactions built from human PBMCs.

The paper's findings and limits, for the study overall: Sequences below about 10^-5 frequency were poorly captured, so only a minor fraction of alloreactive clones could be mapped to unstimulated subsets. The cumulative frequency of alloreactive sequences traceable to unstimulated CD4+ memory T cells was significantly reduced by siplizumab. In reactions with siplizumab, an average of approximately 69% of mappable alloreactive CD4+ clones were Treg-derived, compared with roughly 26% in control reactions. A naive or memory phenotype could not be assigned to roughly 75-96% of proliferating CD4+ or CD8+ clones. Whether proliferating Tregs from siplizumab cultures actually had suppressive function was not functionally confirmed. Unstimulated naive T cells appeared more diverse than memory T cells, and naive cells seemed to contribute substantially to the alloresponse.

Sorted unstimulated T cells, along with proliferating T cells recovered from mixed lymphocyte reactions, underwent TCRbeta CDR3 sequencing. Fresh whole blood from over eight HLA-typed healthy donors served as the source for isolating PBMCs. To map where alloreactive clones came from, unstimulated CD4+ regulatory T cells were FACS-sorted. As to this clone: There is no known antigen for this receptor. Qualities for individual bases were not recorded, and no much larger clone is one base off.

The method was the immunoSEQ multiplex PCR assay. The deep sequencing platform assayed 80,000 to 100,000 TCR templates per sample. Genomic DNA extracted from sorted T cells was used for TCRbeta CDR3 sequencing. The authors' analysis ran thus. Clonal analysis of TCRbeta CDR3 data was done in the R programming language. Alloreactive CD4+ and CD8+ clones were defined by comparing unstimulated samples with post-reaction CFSE-low samples. Alloreactive CD4+ clones were assigned to regulatory or non-regulatory origin by matching sequences to sorted unstimulated Treg and non-Treg repertoires. In TCRdb, the immuneACCESS table is reduced to in-frame sequences with V and J assigned. These tables do not hold every clone; where another copy was compared, an unresolved V gene accounts for under half, and the others remain unexplained. V and J calls and clone size are those listed in that table; D and trimming were worked out from the DNA. The sample table records about 69,000 clones; about 87% of these occur just once. Of the sample, about 1.5% falls within the top ten clones.

There are 13 amino acids in the CDR3, from cysteine to phenylalanine inclusive. Of the read, only the CDR3 DNA is kept; its 39 bases are in frame from base 1. V is shortened by 2 bases, J by 6 bases, and the region joining them spans 11 bases. CDR1 and CDR2, looked up from the germline V gene, are SGHDN and FVKESK. This sequence was found in a human donor in good health. The V gene is TRBV14 and the J gene is TRBJ2-7, with the D gene too uncertain to name. The sample comprised Tregs sorted from blood. The CDR3 region: CASSQLDRPEQYF. The DNA reads TGTGCCAGCAGCCAACTTGATAGGCCCGAGCAGTACTTC.